This T cell receptor beta chain was identified in a study of T cell repertoires in cytomegalovirus infection (dated by TCRdb to the late 2010s). Looking at the study overall: Recently identified HLA-C-restricted CMV epitopes, whose presentation resists viral immunomodulation, were targeted by peptide stimulations together with well-studied HLA-B-restricted epitopes. The HLA type of each donor mattered for the analysis, because public TCR beta signatures pointed to carriage of CMV infection along with the matching HLA type.

There are many counts of this clonotype. This clone's antigen is unknown. Base quality data are lacking; no much larger clone is found one base away. Explained via the paper, the treatment or condition label denotes: in vitro stimulation with specific CMV peptide epitopes to enrich CMV-specific T cells. Study-wide findings and limitations: The ex vivo response was dominated by HLA-C-restricted CMV-specific TCR beta clonotypes, and the single most frequent clonotype in two of eight donors was supplied by these HLA-C-restricted clonotypes. Carriers of CMV infection plus the relevant HLA type were discriminated by the cumulative frequency of public TCR beta family members in the study cohort and in an independent roughly 340-donor cohort.

The sequencer was an Illumina HiSeq 1500. Through fastp at Q25 and MiXCR, TCRdb rebuilt clones from the public reads, retaining in-frame beta chains. Rows matching on CDR3 protein sequence are summarized as one entry with the most common DNA and genes. The sample has 250,000 to 300,000 distinct CDR3 sequences on record, around 20% of them singletons. The ten largest account for 15% to 20% of the sample. The sequencing used cultured PBMCs, collected from culture after CMV antigen stimulation. The TCR originated in a human donor in good health (CMV status not recorded). Some clones in this sample may be carry-over from other donors' samples.

The DNA sequence follows: TGTGCCAGCAGCTTTCAGACAGGATTAGCAGATACGCAGTATTTT. Translated, this is CASSFQTGLADTQYF. The V and J genes are TRBV7-2 and TRBJ2-3, and the D gene may be TRBD1, 6 bases matching. Measured from the cysteine to the phenylalanine, the CDR3 is 15 residues long. The CDR3 DNA has 45 bases and is translated from base 1. As encoded in the germline V gene, CDR1 is SGHTA while CDR2 is FQGNSA. V and J are truncated by 3 bases and 4 bases respectively, leaving an intervening sequence of 14 bases.